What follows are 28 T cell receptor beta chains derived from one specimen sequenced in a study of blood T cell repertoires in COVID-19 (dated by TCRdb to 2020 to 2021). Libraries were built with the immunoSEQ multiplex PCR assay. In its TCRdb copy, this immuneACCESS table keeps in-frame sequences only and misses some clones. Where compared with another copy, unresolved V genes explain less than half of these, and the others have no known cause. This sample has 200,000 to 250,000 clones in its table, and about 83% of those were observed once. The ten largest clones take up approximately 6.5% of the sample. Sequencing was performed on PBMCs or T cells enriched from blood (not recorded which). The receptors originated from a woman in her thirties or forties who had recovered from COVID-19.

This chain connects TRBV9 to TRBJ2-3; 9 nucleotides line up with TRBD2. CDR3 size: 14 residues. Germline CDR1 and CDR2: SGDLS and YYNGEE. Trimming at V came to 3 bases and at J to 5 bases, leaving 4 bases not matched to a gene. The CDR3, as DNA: TGTGCCAGCAGCGATAGCGGGAGAGGAGATACGCAGTATTTT. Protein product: CASSDSGRGDTQYF.

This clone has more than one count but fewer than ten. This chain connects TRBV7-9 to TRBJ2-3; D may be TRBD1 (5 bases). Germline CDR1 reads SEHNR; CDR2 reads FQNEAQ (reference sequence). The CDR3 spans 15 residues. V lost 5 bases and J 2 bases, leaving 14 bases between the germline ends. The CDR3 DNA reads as TGTGCCAGCAGCCCCGGAGACGGACACACAGATACGCAGTATTTT. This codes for CASSPGDGHTDTQYF.

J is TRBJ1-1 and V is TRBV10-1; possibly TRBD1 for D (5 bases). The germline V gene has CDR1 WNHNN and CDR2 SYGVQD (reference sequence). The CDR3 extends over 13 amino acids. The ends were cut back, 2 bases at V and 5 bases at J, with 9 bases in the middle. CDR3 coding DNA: TGCGCCAGCAGTGAGCCGGGGGGAACTGAAGCTTTCTTT. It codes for CASSEPGGTEAFF.

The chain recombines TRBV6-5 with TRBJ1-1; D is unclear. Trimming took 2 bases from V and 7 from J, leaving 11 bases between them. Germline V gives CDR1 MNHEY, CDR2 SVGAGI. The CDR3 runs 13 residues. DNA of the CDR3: TGTGCCAGCAGTTACAGTGAATCGGTTGAAGCTTTCTTT. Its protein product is CASSYSESVEAFF.

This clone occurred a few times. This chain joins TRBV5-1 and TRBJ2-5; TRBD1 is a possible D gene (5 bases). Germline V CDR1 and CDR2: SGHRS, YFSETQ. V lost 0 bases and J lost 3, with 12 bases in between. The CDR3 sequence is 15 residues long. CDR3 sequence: CASSLEARAKETQYF. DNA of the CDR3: TGCGCCAGCAGCTTGGAGGCCAGGGCGAAAGAGACCCAGTACTTC.

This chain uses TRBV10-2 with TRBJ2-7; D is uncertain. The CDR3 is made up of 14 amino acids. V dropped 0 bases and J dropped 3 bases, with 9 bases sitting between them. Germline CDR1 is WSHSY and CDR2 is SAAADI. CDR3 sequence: CASSESTPGYEQYF. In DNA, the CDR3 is TGCGCCAGCAGTGAGTCGACTCCGGGCTACGAGCAGTACTTC.

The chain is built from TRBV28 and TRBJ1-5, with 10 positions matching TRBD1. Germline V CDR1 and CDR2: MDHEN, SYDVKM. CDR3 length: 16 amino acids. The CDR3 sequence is CAGGQGKRGSNQPQHF. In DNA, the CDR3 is TGTGCTGGGGGACAGGGGAAGAGAGGAAGCAATCAGCCCCAGCATTTT.

The CDR3 spells CASSVGLAANNEQFF. The CDR3 DNA sequence: TGTGCCAGCAGCGTGGGACTAGCCGCGAACAATGAGCAGTTCTTC. The V gene is TRBV7-2, the J gene TRBJ2-1; 9 bases are shared with TRBD2. The germline CDR1 and CDR2 sequences are SGHTA and FQGNSA. This CDR3 is 15 amino acids long. Losses at the gene ends were 5 bases for V and 5 bases for J; bases not matched to a gene: 7. Full variable domain (missing parts from reference TRBV7-2 and TRBJ2-1): GAGVSQSPSNKVTEKGKDVELRCDPISGHTALYWYRQSLGQGLEFLIYFQGNSAPDKSGLPSDRFSAERTGGSVSTLTIQRTQQEDSAVYLCASSVGLAANNEQFFGPGTRLTVL.

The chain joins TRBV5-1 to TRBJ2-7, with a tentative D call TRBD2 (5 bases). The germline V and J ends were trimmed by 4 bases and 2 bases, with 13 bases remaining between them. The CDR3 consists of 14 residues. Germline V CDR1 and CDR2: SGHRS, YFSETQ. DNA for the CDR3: TGCGCCAGCAGCCAGGACTCAGTTCCCTACGAGCAGTACTTC. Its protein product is CASSQDSVPYEQYF.

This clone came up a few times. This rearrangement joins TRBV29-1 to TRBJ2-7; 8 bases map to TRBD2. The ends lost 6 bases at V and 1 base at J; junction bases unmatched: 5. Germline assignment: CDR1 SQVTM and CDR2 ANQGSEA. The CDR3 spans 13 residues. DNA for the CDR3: TGCAGCGTAGCGGGAGAAGGGTCCTACGAGCAGTACGTC. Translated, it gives CSVAGEGSYEQYV.

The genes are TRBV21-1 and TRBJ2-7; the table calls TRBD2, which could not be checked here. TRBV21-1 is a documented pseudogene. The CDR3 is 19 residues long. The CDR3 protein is CASSDRDNWTSGRGYEQYF. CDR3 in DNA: TGTGCCAGCAGCGACCGGGACAACTGGACTAGCGGGAGGGGGTACGAGCAGTACTTC.

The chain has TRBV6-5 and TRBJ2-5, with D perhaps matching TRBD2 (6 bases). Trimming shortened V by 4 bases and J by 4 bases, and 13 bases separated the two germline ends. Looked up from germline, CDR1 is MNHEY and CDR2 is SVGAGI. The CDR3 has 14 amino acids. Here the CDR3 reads CASSFGRRGETQYF. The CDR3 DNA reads TGTGCCAGCAGTTTCGGCAGGAGGGGAGAGACCCAGTACTTC.

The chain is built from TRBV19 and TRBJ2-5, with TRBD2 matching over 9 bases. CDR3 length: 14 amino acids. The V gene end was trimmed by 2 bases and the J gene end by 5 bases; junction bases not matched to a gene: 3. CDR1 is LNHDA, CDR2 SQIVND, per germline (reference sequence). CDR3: CASSIRGLAETQYF. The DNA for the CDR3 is TGTGCCAGTAGTATACGAGGACTAGCGGAGACCCAGTACTTC. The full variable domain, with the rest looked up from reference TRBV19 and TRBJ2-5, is DGGITQSPKYLFRKEGQNVTLSCEQNLNHDAMYWYRQDPGQGLRLIYYSQIVNDFQKGDIAEGYSVSREKKESFPLTVTSAQKNPTAFYLCASSIRGLAETQYFGPGTRLLVL.

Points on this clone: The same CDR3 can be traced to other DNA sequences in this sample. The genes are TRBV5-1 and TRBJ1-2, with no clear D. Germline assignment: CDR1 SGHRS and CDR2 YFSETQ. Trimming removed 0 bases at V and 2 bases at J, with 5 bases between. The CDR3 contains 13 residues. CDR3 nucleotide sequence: TGCGCCAGCAGCTTGGACGGGAACTATGGCTACACCTTC. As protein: CASSLDGNYGYTF.

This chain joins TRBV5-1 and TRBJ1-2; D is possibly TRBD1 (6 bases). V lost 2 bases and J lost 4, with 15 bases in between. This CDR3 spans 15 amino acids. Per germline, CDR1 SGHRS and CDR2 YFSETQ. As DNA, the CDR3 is TGCGCCAGCAGCTTACGGGAGGGGGGAAGCTATGGCTACACCTTC. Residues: CASSLREGGSYGYTF.

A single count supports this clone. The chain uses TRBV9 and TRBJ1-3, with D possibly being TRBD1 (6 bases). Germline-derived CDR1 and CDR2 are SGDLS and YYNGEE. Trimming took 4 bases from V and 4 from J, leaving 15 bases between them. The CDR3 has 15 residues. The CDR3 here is CASSPQTGSGNTIYF. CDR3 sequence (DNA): TGTGCCAGCAGCCCTCAGACAGGATCCGGAAACACCATATATTTT.

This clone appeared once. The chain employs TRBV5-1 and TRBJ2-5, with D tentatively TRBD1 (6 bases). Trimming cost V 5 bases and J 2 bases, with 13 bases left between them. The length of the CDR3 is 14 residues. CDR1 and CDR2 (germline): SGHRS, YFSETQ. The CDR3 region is CASSLDSLQETQYF. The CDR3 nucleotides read TGCGCCAGCAGTCTGGACAGCTTACAAGAGACCCAGTACTTC.

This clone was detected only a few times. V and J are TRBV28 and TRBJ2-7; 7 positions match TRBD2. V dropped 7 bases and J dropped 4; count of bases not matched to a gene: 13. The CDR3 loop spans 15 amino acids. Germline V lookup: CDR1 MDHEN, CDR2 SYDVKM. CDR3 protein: CASTPGKSGNYEQYV. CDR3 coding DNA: TGTGCCAGCACCCCAGGGAAGAGCGGGAATTACGAGCAGTACGTC.

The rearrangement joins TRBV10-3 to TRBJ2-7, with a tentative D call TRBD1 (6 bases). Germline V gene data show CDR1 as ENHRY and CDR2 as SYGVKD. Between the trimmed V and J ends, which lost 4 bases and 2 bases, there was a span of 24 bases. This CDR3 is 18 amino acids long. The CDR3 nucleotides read TGTGCCATCAGTGCGGGCCTAAGGACAGATTTCTCTCCCTACGAGCAGTACTTC. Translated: CAISAGLRTDFSPYEQYF.

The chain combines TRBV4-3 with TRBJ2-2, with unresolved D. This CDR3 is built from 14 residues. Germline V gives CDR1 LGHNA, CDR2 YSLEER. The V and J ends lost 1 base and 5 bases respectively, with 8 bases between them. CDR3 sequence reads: CASSQGSATGELFF. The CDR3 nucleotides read TGCGCCAGCAGCCAAGGGAGTGCAACCGGGGAGCTGTTTTTT.

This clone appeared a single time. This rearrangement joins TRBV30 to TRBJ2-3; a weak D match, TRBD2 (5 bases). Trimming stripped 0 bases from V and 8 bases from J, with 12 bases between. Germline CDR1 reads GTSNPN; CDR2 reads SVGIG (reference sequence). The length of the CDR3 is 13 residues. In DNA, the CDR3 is TGTGCCTGGAGTGTACAACTAGAGGGTACGCAGTATTTT. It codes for CAWSVQLEGTQYF.

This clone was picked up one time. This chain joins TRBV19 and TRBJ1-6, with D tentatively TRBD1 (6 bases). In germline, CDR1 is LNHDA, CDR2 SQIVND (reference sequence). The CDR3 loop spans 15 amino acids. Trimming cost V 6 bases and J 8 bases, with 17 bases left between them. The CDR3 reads CASSPSQGMHSPLHF. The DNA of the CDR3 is TGTGCCAGTAGCCCGAGCCAGGGGATGCATTCACCCCTCCACTTT.

The DNA of the CDR3 is TGTGCCAGTAGTGTCGGACAGGACCAAGAGACCCAGTACTTC. Translation gives CASSVGQDQETQYF. The chain employs TRBV19 and TRBJ2-5; TRBD1 agrees at 7 bases. Germline CDR1 and CDR2: LNHDA and SQIVND (reference sequence). This CDR3 comprises 14 residues. V lost 5 bases to trimming and J lost 0 bases; unmatched junction nucleotides: 3.

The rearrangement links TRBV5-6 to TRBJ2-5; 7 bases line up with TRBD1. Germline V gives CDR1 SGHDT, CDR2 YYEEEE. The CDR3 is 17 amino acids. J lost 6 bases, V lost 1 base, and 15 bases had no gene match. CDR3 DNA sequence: TGTGCCAGCAGCTTGAGTCCGGCCCGACAGGGTGGGAAGACCCAGTACTTC. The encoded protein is CASSLSPARQGGKTQYF.

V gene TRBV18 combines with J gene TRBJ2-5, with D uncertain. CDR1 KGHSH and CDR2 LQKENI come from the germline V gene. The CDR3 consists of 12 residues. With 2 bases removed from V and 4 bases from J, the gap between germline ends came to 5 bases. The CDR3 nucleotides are TGTGCCAGCTCACCAAACGGAGAGACCCAGTACTTC. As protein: CASSPNGETQYF. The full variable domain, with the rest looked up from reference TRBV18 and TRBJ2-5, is NAGVMQNPRHLVRRRGQEARLRCSPMKGHSHVYWYRQLPEEGLKFMVYLQKENIIDESGMPKERFSAEFPKEGPSILRIQQVVRGDSAAYFCASSPNGETQYFGPGTRLLVL.

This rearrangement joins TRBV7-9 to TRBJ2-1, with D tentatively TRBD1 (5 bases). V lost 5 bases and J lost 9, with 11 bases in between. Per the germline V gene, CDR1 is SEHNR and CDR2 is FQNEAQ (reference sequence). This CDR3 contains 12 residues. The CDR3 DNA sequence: TGTGCCAGCAGCCTCGACAGCCGTGAGCAGTTCTTC. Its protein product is CASSLDSREQFF.

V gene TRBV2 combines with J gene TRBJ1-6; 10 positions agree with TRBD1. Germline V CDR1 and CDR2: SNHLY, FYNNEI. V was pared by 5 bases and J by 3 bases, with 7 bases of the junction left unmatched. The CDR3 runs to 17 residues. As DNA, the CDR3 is TGTGCCAGCAGTCCGGACAGGGGGAGAATCTATAATTCACCCCTCCACTTT. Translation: CASSPDRGRIYNSPLHF.

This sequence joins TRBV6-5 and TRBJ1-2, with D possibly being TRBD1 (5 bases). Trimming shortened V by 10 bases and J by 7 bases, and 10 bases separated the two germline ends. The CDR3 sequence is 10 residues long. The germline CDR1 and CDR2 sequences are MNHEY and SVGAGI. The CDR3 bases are TGTGCCAACGGGGGTGGTGGCTACACCTTC. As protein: CANGGGGYTF.